This TCR beta chain is from a study of T cell repertoires in cytomegalovirus infection. Study-wide context: Indications of both CMV infection and matching HLA type were provided by public TCR beta signatures. Study-wide results and caveats: The ex vivo response was dominated by HLA-C-restricted CMV-specific TCR beta clonotypes.

As concerns this clonotype: Its antigen is not known.

The CDR3 consists of 20 residues. The germline CDR1 and CDR2 sequences are SGHAT and FQNNGV. Trimming cost V 0 bases and J 4 bases, with 27 bases left between them. Each CDR3 protein is one row after TCRdb ran MiXCR on the reads. The repertoire holds 200,000 to 250,000 distinct CDR3 sequences, roughly two fifths seen once, with more than 50% in the top ten. This TCR was recovered from a human donor in good health (CMV status not recorded). Some clones in this sample may be carry-over from other donors' samples. The rearrangement links TRBV11-2 to TRBJ1-2; tentative D call: TRBD1 (6 bases). The sequences come from CD8+ T cells from cultured PBMCs, collected from culture after CMV antigen stimulation. This chain's CDR3 is CASSLDHDSRPSRGGYGYTF. DNA for the CDR3: TGTGCCAGCAGCTTAGACCATGATTCGCGACCAAGCAGGGGAGGCTATGGCTACACCTTC.